These 11 T cell receptor beta chains share one sample of origin, sequenced in a study of human T cells and chemical hapten exposure. Time point in this sample: patch test 1, 2 weeks after DPC sensitization. This sample's treatment: therapeutic diphenylcyclopropenone sensitization with weekly scalp DPC. TCRdb recomputed calls from the RACE reads with MiXCR, one row per CDR3 protein. The sample shows about 340,000 distinct CDR3 sequences, approximately 6.9% of them seen only once. The sample consisted of whole blood, taken in connection with sensitization to the hapten diphenylcyclopropenone (DPC). The receptors originated from a woman aged 18 to 35 with alopecia areata. Some clones in this sample may be carry-over from other donors' samples.

This chain joins TRBV4-3 and TRBJ1-3; 8 positions match TRBD1. This CDR3 has 16 residues. Looked up from germline, CDR1 is LGHNA and CDR2 is YSLEER. Trimming removed 5 bases from V and 4 bases from J; junction bases left unmatched: 10. CDR3 coding DNA: TGCGCCAGCAGCTCTCGAACAGGGGGGCGAGGAAACACCATATATTTT. Translation: CASSSRTGGRGNTIYF.

The sample holds a few counts of this clonotype. The genes are TRBV29-1 and TRBJ1-2, with a possible D match to TRBD1 (5 bases). This CDR3 comprises 11 residues. V was cut by 4 bases and J by 7 bases, with 10 bases left in between. Germline loops: CDR1 SQVTM, CDR2 ANQGSEA. CDR3 loop: CSVVSGSGYTF. The CDR3 coding sequence is TGCAGCGTTGTCTCAGGGTCTGGCTACACCTTC.

The sample holds many counts of this clonotype. This sequence joins TRBV6-5 and TRBJ2-3, with 7 bases that match TRBD1. This CDR3 comprises 14 residues. Losses at the gene ends were 2 bases for V and 6 bases for J; bases not matched to a gene: 5. Germline V gives CDR1 MNHEY, CDR2 SVGAGI. The CDR3 DNA reads as TGTGCCAGCAGTTACGGGACAGTCCCGGATACGCAGTATTTT. It specifies CASSYGTVPDTQYF.

The chain links TRBV7-9 to TRBJ1-1; 7 bases are shared with TRBD1. Trimming removed 5 bases from V and 1 base from J; junction bases left unmatched: 7. Germline loops: CDR1 SEHNR, CDR2 FQNEAQ (reference sequence). The CDR3 loop spans 15 amino acids. The CDR3 DNA reads as TGTGCCAGCAGCCTACGGACAGGACCGAACACTGAAGCTTTCTTT. As protein: CASSLRTGPNTEAFF.

This clonotype showed up just a few times. The chain recombines TRBV12-3 or TRBV12-4 with TRBJ2-7; 10 bases are shared with TRBD1. With V trimmed by 7 bases and J by 2 bases, 8 bases remained unmatched. This CDR3 has 15 amino acids. CDR3 nucleotide sequence: TGTGCCAGCACCCTAGGGACAGGGGACCCCTACGAGCAGTACTTC. It codes for CASTLGTGDPYEQYF.

The chain recombines TRBV9 with TRBJ2-3; no clear D. V was cut by 1 base and J by 4 bases, with 10 bases left in between. CDR1 and CDR2 (germline): SGDLS, YYNGEE. The CDR3 has 14 residues. CDR3: CASSVSQIADTQYF. The CDR3 coding sequence is TGTGCCAGCAGCGTATCCCAGATAGCAGATACGCAGTATTTT. Combining the CDR3 with reference TRBV9 and TRBJ2-3 gives the whole variable domain DSGVTQTPKHLITATGQRVTLRCSPRSGDLSVYWYQQSLDQGLQFLIQYYNGEERAKGNILERFSAQQFPDLHSELNLSSLELGDSALYFCASSVSQIADTQYFGPGTRLTVL.

By share of the sample, this clonotype is medium-sized. The DNA is left out, because the CDR3 cannot be placed on it with certainty; the CDR3 is given as TCRdb lists it. The gene calls are TRBV28 and TRBJ2-7; no check of the table's D call, TRBD1, against the DNA was made. The CDR3 region is 15 residues in length, termini included. The germline V gene has CDR1 MDHEN and CDR2 SYDVKM. The CDR3 region is CASSFGPGESYEQYF.

V is TRBV20-1 and J is TRBJ1-2; 7 positions agree with TRBD1. The CDR3 totals 15 residues. Germline V gene lookup returns CDR1 DFQATT and CDR2 SNEGSKA (reference sequence). Trimming removed 2 bases from V and 3 bases from J; junction bases left unmatched: 9. CDR3 in amino acids: CSARSRTGLDYGYTF. The CDR3 bases are TGCAGTGCTAGATCCAGGACAGGACTAGACTATGGCTACACCTTC.

This clonotype was seen many times. The rearrangement links TRBV7-9 to TRBJ2-7; a possible D gene is TRBD1 (6 bases). Germline V gene lookup returns CDR1 SEHNR and CDR2 FQNEAQ (reference sequence). V was shortened by 4 bases and J by 4 bases, with 8 bases between the two germline ends. The CDR3 length is 12 residues. The CDR3 region has the DNA TGTGCCAGCAGCTCTGGACAGTACGAGCAGTACTTC. Translating gives CASSSGQYEQYF.

The sample holds a few counts of this clonotype. The V and J genes are TRBV7-3 and TRBJ2-3, with 7 bases identical to TRBD2. The CDR3 spans 15 residues. V trimming: 4 bases; J trimming: 0 bases; junction bases outside the gene matches: 4. CDR1 SGHTA and CDR2 FQGTGA come from the germline V gene. The CDR3 reads CASSSLAVSTDTQYF. DNA for the CDR3: TGTGCCAGCAGCTCCCTAGCGGTTAGCACAGATACGCAGTATTTT. Combining the CDR3 with reference TRBV7-3 and TRBJ2-3 gives the whole variable domain GAGVSQTPSNKVTEKGKYVELRCDPISGHTALYWYRQSLGQGPEFLIYFQGTGAADDSGLPNDRFFAVRPEGSVSTLKIQRTERGDSAVYLCASSSLAVSTDTQYFGPGTRLTVL.

The V gene is TRBV6-5, the J gene TRBJ2-5; perhaps TRBD1 as D (5 bases). The V end was cut by 7 bases, the J end by 7 bases, with 22 bases between. Germline CDR1 is MNHEY and CDR2 is SVGAGI. The CDR3 loop spans 15 amino acids. For the CDR3, the DNA is TGTGCCAGCACTCTATTTGTGGGGCCTCAAAGGACCCAGTACTTC. As protein: CASTLFVGPQRTQYF.